This T cell receptor (beta chain) came from a study of vaccination effects on CD4 cells after COVID-19. Study-wide background: Participants each got two BNT162b2 or mRNA-1273 vaccine doses.

Antigen-specific CD4+ T cells were expanded (with viral peptide pools) by the ViraFEST assay ahead of sequencing. Cultured cells yielded isolated CD4+ T cells after roughly 11 days. Negative nucleocapsid antibody tests before and after vaccination confirmed no previous SARS-CoV-2 infection. Each culture well received a few million PBMC. These cells were then cultured in IMDM with about 10 IU/ml IL-2 and 9 to 10 ug/ml peptides. IL-2 medium supplanted half the medium on days 3 and 7. Germline lookup yields CDR1 SGHVS and CDR2 FQNEAQ. This CDR3 is built from 13 residues. V was trimmed by 4 bases and J by 4 bases, leaving 10 bases between them. Note on this clone: The antigen is not known.

Produced via immunoSEQ multiplex PCR; TCRdb's table is partial and in-frame only. This sample has over 30,000 clones, with around 68% found just once. Sample: CD4+ T cells from PBMCs cultured with SARS-CoV-2 spike peptides, taken before COVID-19 vaccination. The rearrangement uses TRBV7-8 and TRBJ2-5, with D perhaps matching TRBD1 (6 bases). The sequence was collected from a human donor who received a COVID-19 vaccine. The CDR3: CASSSLRGETQYF. The CDR3 DNA reads as TGTGCCAGCAGCTCCCTCAGGGGAGAGACCCAGTACTTC.